This T cell receptor beta chain was captured in a study of T cells after yellow fever vaccination. Study findings and constraints: CD4 and CD8 compartments shared a small share of clonotypes, likely from convergent recombination. Although the secondary response was weaker, it peaked faster, at day 5 versus 15. Post-booster samples contained most primary-vaccination clones (approximately 96% CD4, 88% CD8).

The CDR3 has 14 amino acids. V was shortened by 1 base and J by 0 bases, with 7 bases between the two germline ends. Germline CDR1 SGDLS, CDR2 YYNGEE. Template-switching 5'RACE yielded the TCR cDNA; a universal primer site and UMIs were added in the process. One entry per CDR3 protein results from TCRdb running MiXCR on the 5' RACE reads. The repertoire holds fewer than 400,000 distinct CDR3 sequences, with approximately 12% as singletons. As regards this clonotype: Antigen: not known.

This sequence joins TRBV9 and TRBJ1-1; D uncertain. The TCR sequence derives from a man between 18 and 35 years old who received the YFV17D yellow fever vaccine. The sample in question was CD4+ T cells sorted from PBMCs, obtained 45 days after the yellow fever booster vaccination. The CDR3 DNA sequence: TGTGCCAGCAGCGTACAAACCCTGAACACTGAAGCTTTCTTT. The encoded protein is CASSVQTLNTEAFF.